A selection of T cell receptor beta chains follows, all from one sample in a study of neoadjuvant anti-PD-1 for oral cavity cancer. Using immunoSEQ multiplex PCR, the repertoire was profiled, and TCRdb retains in-frame clones only, with some absent. The data contain around 18,000 clones, about 65% of them singletons. Specimen: PBMCs, collected before nivolumab (anti-PD-1) treatment. All receptors come from a person aged 35 to 85 with oral cavity squamous cell carcinoma. Each CDR3 is given with its conserved first and last residue. The order of the fields is V gene, J gene, D gene, clone size, CDR3 DNA, CDR3 protein. D genes are given only for firm matches. A clone size is listed for some rows: how often the clone was seen (once, few, many), or a class if it is expanded.

>TRBV27|TRBJ2-6|NA|NA
TGTGCCAGCAGCCCCCGTGGGGGGACCGCCTCTGGGGCCAACGTCCTGACTTTC
CASSPRGGTASGANVLTF
>TRBV19|TRBJ1-2|TRBD1|NA
TGTGCCAGTAATGAGGACAGGGGAAGCTATGGCTACACCTTC
CASNEDRGSYGYTF
>TRBV27|TRBJ1-4|NA|NA
TGTGCCAGCAGTTTGTATCAGGCGGGGGGGGAAAAACTGTTTTTT
CASSLYQAGGEKLFF
>TRBV6-5|TRBJ2-1|TRBD1|NA
TGTGCCAGCAGTCTCTGGGACAGGATAAATGAGCAGTTCTTC
CASSLWDRINEQFF
>TRBV2|TRBJ1-1|NA|NA
TGTGCCAGCAGTGATTTCGGGGGGATGAACACTGAAGCTTTCTTT
CASSDFGGMNTEAFF
>TRBV6-5|TRBJ1-6|TRBD1|NA
TGTGCCAGCAGTTACGCCAGGGGGCTAGGTTCACCCCTCCACTTT
CASSYARGLGSPLHF
>TRBV30|TRBJ2-7|TRBD1|NA
TGTGCCTGGAGAAAAGGACAGGGAAAGGACTACGAGCAGTACTTC
CAWRKGQGKDYEQYF
>TRBV9|TRBJ2-1|TRBD2|once
TGTGCCAGCAGCGTAGTCATAGCGGGAGTTGGTGAGCAGTTCTTC
CASSVVIAGVGEQFF
>TRBV19|TRBJ1-5|NA|once
TGTGCCAGTAGTATGCTTCAGGGTAGCAATCAGCCCCAGCATTTT
CASSMLQGSNQPQHF
>TRBV2|TRBJ2-7|TRBD1|NA
TGTGCCAGCAGTGTGGGACAGGGAGTAAATGAGCAGTACTTC
CASSVGQGVNEQYF
>TRBV6-1|TRBJ2-7|NA|NA
TGTGCCAGCAGTGAAGGAAAGGGACCGTACGAGCAGTACTTC
CASSEGKGPYEQYF